A selection of T cell receptor beta chains follows, all from one sample in a study of blood T cells in healthy people across ages. TCRdb itself ran the 5' RACE reads through MiXCR, one entry per CDR3 protein. Among about 830,000 distinct CDR3 sequences listed, 60% to 80% were seen once. The source material was blood. Receptors were obtained from a young man in good health. Each CDR3 is given with its conserved first and last residue. D genes are given only for firm matches. The size entry is marked missing in some rows and otherwise reads once, few, many or a size class.

V,J,size,D,CDR3,DNA
TRBV7-2,TRBJ2-7,NA,NA,CASSTEMGYEQYF,TGTGCCAGCAGCACTGAAATGGGGTACGAGCAGTACTTC
TRBV12-3/TRBV12-4,TRBJ1-5,NA,NA,CASSLVRGAVSNQPQHF,TGTGCCAGCAGTTTAGTACGAGGGGCGGTTAGCAATCAGCCCCAGCATTTT
TRBV6-1,TRBJ1-1,NA,NA,CASSVVGGGTEAFF,TGTGCCAGCAGTGTCGTAGGGGGGGGCACTGAAGCTTTCTTT
TRBV3-1,TRBJ2-4,NA,NA,CASSQNLWGLQYF,TGTGCCAGCAGCCAGAACTTATGGGGTCTGCAGTACTTC
TRBV6-6,TRBJ1-2,many,NA,CASSSETRGGYTF,TGTGCCAGCAGTTCGGAAACAAGGGGTGGCTACACCTTC
TRBV21-1,TRBJ2-6,NA,NA,CASTLQGPVVLTF,TGTGCCAGCACCTTACAGGGACCAGTCGTCCTGACTTTC
TRBV4-2,TRBJ2-5,NA,TRBD2,CASSRLTSGEVRNQETQYF,TGTGCCAGCAGCCGCCTGACTAGCGGGGAGGTCCGGAACCAAGAGACCCAGTACTTC
TRBV7-2,TRBJ2-5,NA,NA,CASSLAGAAAETQYF,TGTGCCAGCAGCTTAGCGGGGGCCGCGGCAGAGACCCAGTACTTC
TRBV3-1,TRBJ1-2,NA,TRBD1,CARRGTIYGYTF,TGTGCCCGCAGGGGGACAATCTATGGCTACACCTTC
TRBV28,TRBJ1-1,once,NA,CASGEGRWTEAFF,TGTGCCAGCGGTGAGGGGCGCTGGACTGAAGCTTTCTTT
TRBV4-2,TRBJ2-5,NA,NA,CASSQERMERRGETQYF,TGTGCCAGCAGCCAAGAACGCATGGAGCGGAGGGGAGAGACCCAGTACTTC
TRBV27,TRBJ1-2,NA,NA,CASSNGGGSGYTF,TGTGCCAGCAGTAATGGGGGGGGCTCTGGCTACACCTTC
TRBV7-2,TRBJ2-1,few,TRBD2,CASSSTTSGGYNEQFF,TGTGCCAGCAGCTCTACAACTAGCGGGGGATACAATGAGCAGTTCTTC
TRBV5-5,TRBJ2-5,NA,NA,CASSTDGEWGTQYF,TGTGCCAGCAGCACGGACGGGGAATGGGGGACCCAGTACTTC
TRBV9,TRBJ2-7,NA,NA,CASSPRFGEQYF,TGTGCCAGCAGCCCCCGGTTCGGGGAGCAGTACTTC
TRBV7-2,TRBJ2-7,NA,NA,CASSFVGDFTHEQYF,TGTGCCAGCAGCTTTGTAGGGGATTTTACCCACGAGCAGTACTTC
TRBV6-6,TRBJ2-7,few,NA,CASSYPRGNSYEQYF,TGTGCCAGCAGTTACCCCCGGGGAAATTCCTACGAGCAGTACTTC
TRBV25-1,TRBJ2-1,NA,NA,CASGAGWHEQFF,TGTGCCAGCGGGGCAGGGTGGCATGAGCAGTTCTTC
TRBV10-3,TRBJ2-7,NA,NA,CAITRGGGNEQYF,TGTGCCATCACCCGAGGGGGTGGCAATGAGCAGTACTTC
TRBV28,TRBJ2-1,NA,NA,CALTGQYNEQFF,TGTGCATTAACGGGGCAATACAATGAGCAGTTCTTC
TRBV29-1,TRBJ2-7,NA,TRBD1,CSVPLTGTAAYEQYF,TGCAGCGTCCCCCTAACCGGGACAGCTGCCTACGAGCAGTACTTC
TRBV7-3,TRBJ2-7,NA,NA,CASSLVGGGHSEQYF,TGTGCCAGCAGCTTAGTAGGAGGGGGCCACTCCGAGCAGTACTTC
TRBV12-3/TRBV12-4,TRBJ2-3,NA,NA,CASSFTDADTQYF,TGTGCCAGCAGTTTCACCGACGCAGATACGCAGTATTTT
TRBV2,TRBJ2-5,NA,NA,CASRGRTGETQYF,TGTGCCAGCAGGGGGAGAACGGGAGAGACCCAGTACTTC
TRBV10-3,TRBJ2-1,NA,TRBD2,CAIISRLAGGRYNEQFF,TGTGCCATCATCTCTCGACTAGCGGGGGGACGTTACAATGAGCAGTTCTTC
TRBV3-1,TRBJ2-7,once,NA,CASSQGQGRAYEQYF,TGTGCCAGCAGCCAAGGGCAGGGGAGGGCCTACGAGCAGTACTTC
TRBV29-1,TRBJ2-1,NA,NA,CSVGTSDTLTEQFF,TGCAGCGTTGGCACTTCTGATACACTAACTGAGCAGTTCTTC
TRBV7-9,TRBJ2-5,once,TRBD1,CASSLKGAQETQYF,TGTGCCAGCAGCTTAAAGGGGGCCCAAGAGACCCAGTACTTC
TRBV28,TRBJ1-3,NA,NA,CASSFPPRVNTIYF,TGTGCCAGCAGTTTCCCTCCTAGGGTAAACACCATATATTTT
TRBV4-3,TRBJ2-3,NA,TRBD1,CASSQQAGGIADTQYF,TGCGCCAGCAGCCAGCAAGCAGGGGGCATCGCAGATACGCAGTATTTT
TRBV14,TRBJ2-2,few,NA,CASSRQGGELFF,TGTGCCAGCAGCCGGCAGGGCGGGGAGCTGTTTTTT
TRBV2,TRBJ2-4,NA,TRBD1,CASSDLGQVEYF,TGTGCCAGCAGTGACTTGGGACAGGTCGAGTACTTC
TRBV9,TRBJ2-7,many,TRBD1,CASSVGTGTYEQYF,TGTGCCAGCAGCGTAGGGACAGGCACCTACGAGCAGTACTTC
TRBV6-1,TRBJ1-1,NA,TRBD1,CASRTDRELNTEAFF,TGTGCCAGCAGGACAGACAGGGAATTGAACACTGAAGCTTTCTTT
TRBV29-1,TRBJ2-1,NA,NA,CSGGWTLNEQFF,TGCAGCGGCGGTTGGACACTCAATGAGCAGTTCTTC
TRBV20-1,TRBJ2-5,NA,NA,CSARVTLQETQYF,TGCAGTGCTAGGGTGACGCTCCAAGAGACCCAGTACTTC
TRBV2,TRBJ2-7,NA,NA,CASSAVPTGLWQYF,TGTGCCAGCAGTGCCGTTCCTACAGGACTGTGGCAGTACTTC
TRBV6-2/TRBV6-3,TRBJ2-3,NA,NA,CASSTSTNRAKTDTQYF,NA
TRBV9,TRBJ2-1,NA,TRBD2,CASSVASGGYQFF,TGTGCCAGCAGCGTAGCTAGCGGGGGATACCAGTTCTTC
TRBV29-1,TRBJ2-5,NA,TRBD1,CSVEVGTGVETQYF,TGCAGCGTTGAAGTCGGGACAGGGGTGGAGACCCAGTACTTC
TRBV20-1,TRBJ2-7,NA,NA,CSAETAYEQYF,TGCAGTGCGGAGACAGCCTACGAGCAGTACTTC
TRBV9,TRBJ1-4,NA,NA,CASSVGGPTNEKLFF,TGTGCCAGCAGCGTTGGGGGACCAACTAATGAAAAACTGTTTTTT
TRBV29-1,TRBJ1-2,NA,NA,CSVPPDWYGYTF,TGCAGCGTTCCCCCGGATTGGTATGGCTACACCTTC
TRBV7-9,TRBJ2-1,once,TRBD1,CASSRHRDRGDNEQFF,TGTGCCAGCAGCCGCCACCGGGACAGGGGTGACAATGAGCAGTTCTTC
TRBV7-8,TRBJ1-2,NA,TRBD1,CASSPSRDRGDGYTF,TGTGCCAGCAGTCCAAGCCGGGACAGGGGGGATGGCTACACCTTC
TRBV9,TRBJ2-4,few,NA,CASSVDPLAKNIQYF,TGTGCCAGCAGCGTAGACCCATTAGCCAAAAACATTCAGTACTTC
TRBV12-3/TRBV12-4,TRBJ2-5,many,NA,CASSLGSQETQYF,TGTGCCAGCAGTTTAGGCAGCCAAGAGACCCAGTACTTC
TRBV7-2,TRBJ2-1,NA,NA,CASSSAPPNEQFF,TGTGCCAGCAGCTCAGCGCCCCCCAATGAGCAGTTCTTC
TRBV7-2,TRBJ2-1,NA,TRBD1,CASSADRGKYNEQFF,TGTGCCAGCAGCGCGGACAGGGGGAAGTACAATGAGCAGTTCTTC
TRBV19,TRBJ2-5,NA,NA,CARKGYQETQYF,TGTGCGCGAAAGGGGTACCAAGAGACCCAGTACTTC
TRBV7-3,TRBJ2-5,NA,TRBD2,CASSLYPLSGGVETQYF,TGTGCCAGCAGCTTATACCCGCTCAGCGGGGGGGTAGAGACCCAGTACTTC
TRBV7-9,TRBJ2-3,NA,NA,CASSPRGTSTDTQYF,TGTGCCAGCAGCCCTCGGGGGACTAGCACAGATACGCAGTATTTT
TRBV20-1,TRBJ2-7,NA,NA,CSVRINYEQYF,TGCAGTGTTCGGATCAACTACGAGCAGTACTTC
TRBV5-1,TRBJ2-7,NA,NA,CASSLAKVPSYEQYF,TGCGCCAGCAGCTTGGCAAAGGTTCCCTCCTACGAGCAGTACTTC
TRBV28,TRBJ2-5,few,NA,CASSLLAEEQETQYF,TGTGCCAGCAGTTTATTGGCGGAAGAACAAGAGACCCAGTACTTC
TRBV7-3,TRBJ1-6,few,NA,CASTPSPENSYNSPLHF,TGTGCCAGCACCCCTTCTCCAGAGAACTCCTATAATTCACCCCTCCACTTT
TRBV7-2,TRBJ1-6,NA,NA,CASSLGVSNSPLHF,TGTGCCAGCAGCTTGGGGGTTTCGAATTCACCCCTCCACTTT